The clone carrying this T cell receptor beta chain has just a few counts. Authors' methods: Amplification of reference gene primers provided the estimated nucleated cell counts. The table came from immunoSEQ multiplex PCR; TCRdb's copy has only in-frame clones and leaves some out. V and J calls and clone size are as listed in that table; D and trimming were resolved from the DNA. The repertoire holds 250,000 to 300,000 clones, about 90% seen once, with approximately 12% in the top ten. CDR1 and CDR2 (germline): SGHRS, YFSETQ. This CDR3 has 16 amino acids. V trimming: 4 bases; J trimming: 6 bases; junction bases outside the gene matches: 11. This sample was taken from a study of blood T cell repertoires in COVID-19. Background on the study: The samples span acute and convalescent COVID-19 from the United States, Italy and Spain.

Sequencing was performed on peripheral blood. This receptor was identified in a woman between 25 and 40 years old with COVID-19, enrolled during active disease. The gene calls are TRBV5-1 and TRBJ2-3; 10 bases match TRBD1. DNA for the CDR3: TGCGCCAGCAGCATACTTTCGACAGGGGGCCGCGATACGCAGTATTTT. It codes for CASSILSTGGRDTQYF.